These 5 T cell receptor beta chains originate from one sample sequenced in a study of CD8 T cells in Susac syndrome. The authors reverse transcribed 0.5 to 1 ug RNA with random hexamers. MiXCR was run by TCRdb on the immunoSEQ multiplex PCR reads, yielding one entry per CDR3 protein. The sample lists 130,000 or so distinct CDR3 sequences; around 90% were seen once. The sample comprised CD8+ T cells from PBMCs. The receptor set was obtained from a human donor with multiple sclerosis.

V is TRBV29-1 and J is TRBJ2-7; no clear D. The CDR3 loop spans 12 amino acids. Trimming shortened V by 5 bases and J by 4 bases, and 12 bases separated the two germline ends. Per germline, CDR1 SQVTM and CDR2 ANQGSEA. The CDR3 reads CSVQFDEYEQYF. The CDR3 nucleotides are TGCAGCGTTCAATTTGACGAATACGAGCAGTACTTC.

The V call is TRBV24-1, the J call TRBJ2-3; no clear D. V lost 6 bases to trimming and J lost 2 bases, with 14 bases between them. CDR1 is KGHDR, CDR2 SFDVKD, per germline. The CDR3 runs 15 residues. CDR3 sequence: CATSHSPTYTDTQYF. The CDR3 nucleotides read TGTGCCACCAGTCACAGCCCCACGTACACAGATACGCAGTATTTT.

The chain combines TRBV28 with TRBJ1-2; D remains ambiguous. Germline V gene lookup returns CDR1 MDHEN and CDR2 SYDVKM. This CDR3 has 11 amino acids. In DNA, the CDR3 is TGTGGTACAAAGGACGACTATGGCTACACCTTC. Its protein product is CGTKDDYGYTF.

The gene calls are TRBV29-1 and TRBJ2-1; 8 bases map to TRBD2. The trim removed 7 bases at V and 0 bases at J, leaving 8 bases unmatched. The CDR3 covers 15 residues. Germline-derived CDR1 and CDR2 are SQVTM and ANQGSEA. Here the CDR3 DNA reads TGCAGCGCCAGCACTAGCGGAAGCTCCTACAATGAGCAGTTCTTC. Residues: CSASTSGSSYNEQFF.

This chain links TRBV24-1 with TRBJ2-1, with unresolved D. The CDR3 sequence is 12 residues long. Trimming cost V 5 bases and J 4 bases, with 5 bases left between them. Germline assignment: CDR1 KGHDR and CDR2 SFDVKD. CDR3 region: CATSGRYNEQFF. DNA of the CDR3: TGTGCCACCAGTGGCAGATACAATGAGCAGTTCTTC.